This is a list of T cell receptor beta chains from one sample in a study of Ad26.COV2.S vaccination and SARS-CoV-2 variants. Profiled with immunoSEQ multiplex PCR; TCRdb holds only in-frame clones, not every one. The data contain about 460,000 clones, around 89% of them singletons. Sequenced here: peripheral blood, sampled in a trial of Ad26.COV2.S vaccine versus placebo. Receptor source: a person between 18 and 60 years old who received the Ad26.COV2.S COVID-19 vaccine or a placebo. Each CDR3 is given with its conserved first and last residue. A D gene is named only where the DNA matches it firmly. A clone size is listed for some rows: how often the clone was seen (once, few, many), or a class if it is expanded.

V: TRBV19; J: TRBJ2-3; D: -; size: -; CDR3: CASSEAYSSTDTQYF; DNA: TGTGCCAGTAGTGAAGCTTACAGTAGCACAGATACGCAGTATTTT
V: TRBV5-5; J: TRBJ2-1; D: TRBD1; size: -; CDR3: CASSPMTGLLNEQFF; DNA: TGTGCCAGCAGCCCTATGACAGGGCTATTGAATGAGCAGTTCTTC
V: TRBV27; J: TRBJ1-1; D: -; size: once; CDR3: CASSVTKRGGSTEAFF; DNA: TGTGCCAGCAGTGTAACCAAGCGGGGGGGAAGCACTGAAGCTTTCTTT
V: TRBV28; J: TRBJ2-2; D: -; size: -; CDR3: CASSTSRAPTGELFF; DNA: TGTGCCAGCTCTACATCCAGGGCCCCGACCGGGGAGCTGTTTTTT
V: TRBV7-9; J: TRBJ2-6; D: -; size: -; CDR3: CASSLGGQKVSTF; DNA: TGTGCCAGCAGCTTAGGGGGTCAGAAGGTTTCTACTTTC
V: TRBV5-4; J: TRBJ2-7; D: TRBD2; size: -; CDR3: CASSLGGLAGSYEQYF; DNA: TGTGCCAGCAGCCTAGGGGGACTAGCGGGGTCCTACGAGCAGTACTTC
V: TRBV10-1; J: TRBJ2-1; D: -; size: -; CDR3: CASSEIFNSYNEQFF; DNA: TGCGCCAGCAGTGAAATTTTTAACTCCTACAATGAGCAGTTCTTC
V: TRBV28; J: TRBJ2-5; D: -; size: -; CDR3: CASTWIGGETQYF; DNA: TGTGCCAGCACTTGGATAGGGGGGGAGACCCAGTACTTC
V: TRBV19; J: TRBJ2-7; D: TRBD1; size: -; CDR3: CASSILGQAFYEQYF; DNA: TGTGCCAGTAGTATCTTGGGACAGGCATTTTACGAGCAGTACTTC
V: TRBV5-1; J: TRBJ2-1; D: TRBD2; size: -; CDR3: CASSISSGSSYNEQFF; DNA: TGCGCCAGCAGCATCTCTAGCGGGAGCTCCTACAATGAGCAGTTCTTC
V: TRBV6-2/TRBV6-3; J: TRBJ1-3; D: -; size: -; CDR3: CASSYFRLEYGNTIYF; DNA: TGTGCCAGCAGTTACTTCCGACTCGAATATGGAAACACCATATATTTT
V: TRBV7-8; J: TRBJ1-3; D: -; size: -; CDR3: CASSLMKAFSGNTIYF; DNA: TGTGCCAGCAGCTTAATGAAGGCGTTCTCTGGAAACACCATATATTTT
V: TRBV6-5; J: TRBJ2-3; D: TRBD1; size: once; CDR3: CASNTGAYTDTQYF; DNA: TGTGCCAGCAACACAGGGGCATACACAGATACGCAGTATTTT
V: TRBV18; J: TRBJ1-2; D: -; size: once; CDR3: CASSTKGYYGYTF; DNA: TGTGCCAGCTCTACGAAGGGGTACTATGGCTACACCTTC